This T cell receptor (beta chain) is from a study of shared clonotypes between healthy human individuals. Study results and limitations: Sampling used blood alone; tissue repertoires probably differ. Compared with clonotypes that all four donors shared, non-shared clonotypes had lower generation probabilities. The expectation was that sequencing depth would affect clonotype sharing among donors.

This table comes from immunoSEQ multiplex PCR, and its TCRdb copy is limited to in-frame clones, with some not included. The sample has 1,500,000 or so clones, approximately 98.5% seen once. In regard to this clone: Its antigen is not known.

The CDR3 has 15 residues. CDR1 is MGHDK, CDR2 SYGVNS, per germline. The V end was cut by 6 bases, the J end by 2 bases, with 15 bases between. Specimen: naive CD4+ T cells sorted from blood. Documented subset: CD45RA+ positively selected. V and J are TRBV25-1 and TRBJ2-3; tentatively, D is TRBD2 (7 bases). This clonotype was sampled from a young man in good health. The CDR3 is CASRRGGHLTDTQYF. The CDR3 DNA reads as TGTGCCAGCAGAAGGGGGGGGCATCTCACAGATACGCAGTATTTT.